This T cell receptor (beta chain) was sequenced for a study of T cells in women clearing cervical HPV infection. Background on the study: Controls were women whose single incident HPV16 infection cleared within 12 months without precancer or cancer. Study observations and caveats: Each sample's T-cell count was unknown, possibly confounding richness. TRBV6-7 relative abundance averaged roughly 0.1% in cases and 0.15% to 0.2% in controls.

As for this clone: Its matching antigen is unknown. Read coverage stops 3 residues before the CDR3 terminus; the germline J gene supplies the remainder.

CDR3 length: 15 amino acids. Germline values: CDR1 SGHTA, CDR2 FQGNSA. V was cut by 3 bases and J by 4 bases, with 12 bases left in between. Generated by immunoSEQ multiplex PCR, the TCRdb table keeps only in-frame clones and is missing some. This table lists under 50,000 clones. This receptor was taken from a woman between 18 and 75 years old with a cervical HPV16 infection that either progressed to CIN3+ or cleared (not recorded which). V and J are TRBV7-2 and TRBJ2-2; D may be TRBD2 (5 bases). Source material: blood buffy coat. The CDR3 is CASSFFLASTGELFF. CDR3 DNA (partial): TGTGCCAGCAGCTTCTTCCTAGCCTCCACCGGGGAG.